This T cell receptor (beta chain) was profiled in a study of cytomegalovirus exposure and HLA in healthy donors. General study findings and limits: Cytomegalovirus association was listed for under 200 TCR beta chains. HLA alleles were associated with some 17,000 TCR beta sequences in a later analysis at 0.05 false discovery rate. Later on, an analysis found that several of the most significant clusters appeared to be linked to common viral pathogens, which included parvovirus B19.

V was pared by 8 bases and J by 7 bases, with 16 bases between. There are 13 residues in the CDR3. Germline V gene lookup returns CDR1 SGDLS and CDR2 YYNGEE. Comments on this clone: Its antigen is still unknown.

The PCR employed 60 Vbeta primers together with 13 Jbeta primers. TCRdb's table, derived via immunoSEQ multiplex PCR, lists solely in-frame clones and lacks some. The data show 75,000 to 100,000 clones, 73% seen once. The clonotype was recovered from a man in his forties in good health and CMV-seronegative. V and J are TRBV9 and TRBJ2-1; D may be TRBD2 (5 bases). Source material: PBMCs. The CDR3 region is CASQTSGGNEQFF. CDR3 coding DNA: TGTGCCAGTCAAACCTCCGGAGGAAATGAGCAGTTCTTC.